This T cell receptor (beta chain) was identified in a study of T cell responses to AZD1222 COVID-19 vaccine. Trimming took off 4 bases at V and 0 bases at J, with 9 bases between the two ends. Germline V gives CDR1 GTSNPN, CDR2 SVGIG (reference sequence). The CDR3 extends over 13 amino acids. Measured with immunoSEQ multiplex PCR; TCRdb has only the in-frame clones, and not every one. Here the sample spans approximately 150,000 clones, approximately 92% being singletons. The material was peripheral blood, obtained on day 0 of AZD1222 vaccination. V and J are TRBV30 and TRBJ1-1, with no clear D. The TCR comes from an adult in good health. This CDR3 reads CAWTPPVNTEAFF. CDR3 coding DNA: TGTGCCTGGACCCCCCCTGTGAACACTGAAGCTTTCTTT. Together with reference TRBV30 and TRBJ1-1, the CDR3 gives the full variable domain: SQTIHQWPATLVQPVGSPLSLECTVEGTSNPNLYWYRQAAGRGLQLLFYSVGIGQISSEVPQNLSASRPQDRQFILSSKKLLLSDSGFYLCAWTPPVNTEAFFGQGTRLTVV.